This is a list of T cell receptor beta chains from one sample in a study of blood T cell repertoires in COVID-19. Measured with immunoSEQ multiplex PCR; TCRdb has only the in-frame clones, and not every one. This sample has around 280,000 clones; around nine tenths occur once, and the top ten carry 1.3%. The material sequenced was peripheral blood. The receptors stem from a man between 70 and 80 years old with acute or convalescent COVID-19. CDR3s include the opening cysteine and the closing phenylalanine or tryptophan. The order of the fields is V gene, J gene, clone size, CDR3 protein. Some rows have no size entry. The others give once, few or many, or a class for an expanded clone.

>TRBV5-1|TRBJ2-2|once
CASSFNRPNTGELFF
>TRBV12-3/TRBV12-4|TRBJ2-3|-
CASSLTRVDTQYF
>TRBV2|TRBJ1-5|-
CASRSGQGEEPQHF
>TRBV28|TRBJ1-2|-
CASRGRGAWGYTF
>TRBV5-6|TRBJ1-2|-
CASSLAGGYYGYTF
>TRBV3-1/TRBV3-2|TRBJ1-5|-
CASSQSDRGGNQPQHF
>TRBV2|TRBJ1-2|-
CASRDRGLDGYTF
>TRBV28|TRBJ1-1|-
CASSSPSLDRGLGAFF
>TRBV6-2/TRBV6-3|TRBJ2-3|-
CASSYYLAGGTDTQYF
>TRBV5-4|TRBJ2-5|once
CASSKLAGDQETQYF
>TRBV7-2|TRBJ2-7|-
CASSLATPGSRYF
>TRBV13|TRBJ2-7|-
CASSSRTGLLYEQYF
>TRBV28|TRBJ1-6|few
CASSNPDSYNSPLHF
>TRBV4-2|TRBJ1-2|-
CASSGGTENYGYTF
>TRBV18|TRBJ2-1|once
CASSPTGTSGRVNEQFF
>TRBV28|TRBJ1-2|-
CASSFGRQVGDYGYTF
>TRBV28|TRBJ1-2|-
CASSSGTGDGYTF
>TRBV19|TRBJ1-2|-
CASRGRQGGSNYGYTF
>TRBV28|TRBJ2-7|-
CASSFRGGPPRPSRSTYEQYF
>TRBV7-6|TRBJ2-3|-
CASSQTGDTQYF
>TRBV6-5|TRBJ1-1|once
CASRLATGGAEAFF